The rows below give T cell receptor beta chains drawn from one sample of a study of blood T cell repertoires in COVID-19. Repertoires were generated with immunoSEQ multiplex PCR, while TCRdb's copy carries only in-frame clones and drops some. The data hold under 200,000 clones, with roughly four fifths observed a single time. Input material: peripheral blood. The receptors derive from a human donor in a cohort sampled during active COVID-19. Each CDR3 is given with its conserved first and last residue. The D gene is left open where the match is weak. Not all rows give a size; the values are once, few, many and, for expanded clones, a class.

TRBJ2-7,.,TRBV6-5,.,CASTPQALSYEQYF,TGTGCCAGCACACCACAGGCCCTCTCCTACGAGCAGTACTTC
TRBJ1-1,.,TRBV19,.,CASSTRDTNTEAFF,TGTGCCAGTAGTACCCGGGACACGAACACTGAAGCTTTCTTT
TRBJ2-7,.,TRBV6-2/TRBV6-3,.,CASSYSGGLSYEQYF,TGTGCCAGCAGTTACTCGGGGGGGCTCTCCTACGAGCAGTACTTC
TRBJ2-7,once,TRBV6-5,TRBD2,CASCSGTSIREQYF,TGTGCCAGCTGTAGCGGGACCTCTATAAGGGAGCAGTACTTC
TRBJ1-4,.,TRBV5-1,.,CASSMDSHNEKLFF,TGCGCCAGCAGCATGGACAGCCACAATGAAAAACTGTTTTTT
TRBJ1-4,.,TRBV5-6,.,CASSLDGATNEKLFF,TGTGCCAGCAGCTTGGACGGGGCAACTAATGAAAAACTGTTTTTT
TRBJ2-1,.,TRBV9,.,CASGPGWAFYNEQFF,TGTGCCAGCGGGCCGGGGTGGGCCTTCTACAATGAGCAGTTCTTC
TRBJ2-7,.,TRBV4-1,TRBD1,CASSQTPGTGYEQYF,TGCGCCAGCAGCCAAACACCCGGGACAGGTTACGAGCAGTACTTC
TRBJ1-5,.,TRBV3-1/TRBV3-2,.,CASSQDRGGQPQHF,TGTGCCAGCAGCCAAGACAGGGGTGGTCAGCCCCAGCATTTT
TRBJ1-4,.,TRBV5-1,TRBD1,CASSPGDRSTNEKLFF,TGCGCCAGCAGCCCTGGGGACAGGTCAACTAATGAAAAACTGTTTTTT
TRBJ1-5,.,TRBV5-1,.,CASSLGGQGGNQPQHF,TGCGCCAGCAGCTTGGGGGGACAAGGAGGCAATCAGCCCCAGCATTTT
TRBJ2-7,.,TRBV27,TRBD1,CASTEGGTGGPYEQYF,TGTGCCAGCACCGAGGGAGGGACAGGGGGACCCTACGAGCAGTACTTC
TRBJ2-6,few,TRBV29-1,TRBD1,CSVPTGGQLLRDGANVLTF,TGCAGCGTTCCGACAGGGGGCCAACTCTTACGAGATGGGGCCAACGTCCTGACTTTC
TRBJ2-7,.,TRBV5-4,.,CASRPGIRYREYF,TGTGCCAGCAGACCGGGGATTAGATACCGGGAGTACTTC
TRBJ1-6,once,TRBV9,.,CASSVDAGIRTYNSPLHF,TGTGCCAGCAGCGTAGATGCAGGGATTCGCACCTATAATTCACCCCTCCACTTT
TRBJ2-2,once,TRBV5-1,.,CASSLTNYPTGELFF,TGCGCCAGCAGCTTGACTAACTACCCCACCGGGGAGCTGTTTTTT
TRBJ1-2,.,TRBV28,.,CASGRTTGTRGYTF,TGTGCCAGCGGCAGAACTACAGGGACGCGTGGCTACACCTTC
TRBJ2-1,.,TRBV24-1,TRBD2,CATSTASGTSAGSYNEQFF,TGTGCCACCAGTACTGCCTCCGGGACTAGCGCTGGCTCCTACAATGAGCAGTTCTTC
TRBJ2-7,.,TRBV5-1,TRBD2,CASSLETSGSYEQYF,TGCGCCAGCAGCTTGGAGACTAGCGGGAGCTACGAGCAGTACTTC
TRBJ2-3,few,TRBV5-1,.,CASSLGRRGLSTDTQYF,TGCGCCAGCAGCTTGGGACGACGCGGACTAAGCACAGATACGCAGTATTTT
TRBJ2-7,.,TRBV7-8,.,CASSLASRGDYEQYF,TGTGCCAGCAGCTTAGCGTCCAGGGGGGACTACGAGCAGTACTTC
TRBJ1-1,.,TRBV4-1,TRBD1,CASSQGTGIGRTEAFF,TGCGCCAGCAGCCAAGGGACAGGGATCGGGAGAACTGAAGCTTTCTTT
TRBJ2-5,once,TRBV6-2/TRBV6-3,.,CASSYPRRTQYF,TGTGCCAGCAGTTACCCCCGTCGGACCCAGTACTTC
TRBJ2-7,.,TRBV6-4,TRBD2,CASSRLAGFYEQYF,TGTGCCAGCAGTAGGCTAGCGGGGTTCTACGAGCAGTACTTC
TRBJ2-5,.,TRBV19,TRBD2,CASSILAGGPRETQYF,TGTGCCAGTAGTATCCTAGCGGGGGGGCCACGGGAGACCCAGTACTTC
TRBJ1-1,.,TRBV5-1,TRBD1,CASSQSGTGGFTEAFF,TGCGCCAGCAGCCAATCCGGGACAGGGGGCTTCACTGAAGCTTTCTTT
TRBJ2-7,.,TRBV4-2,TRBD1,CASSRRPGQSSYEQYF,TGTGCCAGCAGCCGTAGACCGGGACAGAGCTCCTACGAGCAGTACTTC
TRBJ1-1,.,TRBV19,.,CASSRTLLMNTEAFF,TGTGCCAGTAGTAGGACACTACTCATGAACACTGAAGCTTTCTTT
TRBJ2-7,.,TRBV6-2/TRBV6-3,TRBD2,CASSYFTLAGGEQYF,TGTGCCAGCAGTTACTTCACTCTTGCGGGGGGCGAGCAGTACTTC
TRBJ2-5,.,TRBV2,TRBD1,CAGIGRDREGQETQYF,TGTGCCGGAATAGGGCGGGACAGGGAGGGCCAAGAGACCCAGTACTTC
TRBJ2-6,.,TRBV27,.,CASSEITGSGANVLTF,TGTGCCAGCAGCGAAATCACAGGGTCTGGGGCCAACGTCCTGACTTTC
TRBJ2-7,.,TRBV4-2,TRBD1,CASSQEAETGVSYEQYF,TGTGCCAGCAGCCAAGAGGCTGAGACAGGGGTCTCCTACGAGCAGTACTTC
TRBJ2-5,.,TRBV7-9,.,CASSLVGAETQYF,TGTGCCAGCAGCTTAGTAGGGGCCGAGACCCAGTACTTC
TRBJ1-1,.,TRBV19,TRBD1,CASSMRTGGTAEAFF,TGTGCCAGTAGTATGAGGACAGGGGGCACGGCTGAAGCTTTCTTT
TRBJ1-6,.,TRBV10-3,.,CAISRDSKDDSPLHF,TGTGCCATCAGTAGGGACTCCAAGGATGATTCACCCCTCCACTTT
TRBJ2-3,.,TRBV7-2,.,CASSLAGQNTDTQYF,TGTGCCAGCAGCTTAGCTGGGCAGAACACAGATACGCAGTATTTT
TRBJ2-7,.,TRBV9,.,CASSVVSVSEQYF,TGTGCCAGCAGCGTAGTTTCCGTCTCCGAGCAGTACTTC
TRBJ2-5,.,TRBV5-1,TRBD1,CASSEQGSQETQYF,TGCGCCAGCAGCGAACAGGGGAGCCAAGAGACCCAGTACTTC
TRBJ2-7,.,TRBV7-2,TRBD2,CASSSGLAYEQYF,TGTGCCAGCAGCTCGGGACTAGCCTACGAGCAGTACTTC
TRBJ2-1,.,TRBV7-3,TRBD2,CASSLKGTSGMSSYNEQFF,TGTGCCAGCAGCTTAAAAGGGACTAGCGGGATGAGCTCCTACAATGAGCAGTTCTTC
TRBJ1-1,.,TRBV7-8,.,CASRSGGKNTEAFF,TGTGCCAGCAGAAGCGGTGGAAAGAACACTGAAGCTTTCTTT
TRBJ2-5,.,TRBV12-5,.,CASAPPRIRETQYF,TGTGCTAGTGCCCCCCCCAGGATCAGGGAGACCCAGTACTTC